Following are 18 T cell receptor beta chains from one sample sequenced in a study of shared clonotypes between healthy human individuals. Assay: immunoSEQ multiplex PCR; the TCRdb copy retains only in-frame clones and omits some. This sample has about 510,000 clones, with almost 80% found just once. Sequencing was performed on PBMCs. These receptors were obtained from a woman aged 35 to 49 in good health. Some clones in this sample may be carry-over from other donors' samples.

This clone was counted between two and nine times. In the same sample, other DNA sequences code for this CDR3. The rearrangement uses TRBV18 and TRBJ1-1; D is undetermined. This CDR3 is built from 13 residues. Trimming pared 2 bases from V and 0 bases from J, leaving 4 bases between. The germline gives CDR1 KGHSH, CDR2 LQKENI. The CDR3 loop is CASSPEMNTEAFF. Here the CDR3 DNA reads TGTGCCAGCTCACCAGAGATGAACACTGAAGCTTTCTTT. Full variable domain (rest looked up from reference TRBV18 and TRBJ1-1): NAGVMQNPRHLVRRRGQEARLRCSPMKGHSHVYWYRQLPEEGLKFMVYLQKENIIDESGMPKERFSAEFPKEGPSILRIQQVVRGDSAAYFCASSPEMNTEAFFGQGTRLTVV.

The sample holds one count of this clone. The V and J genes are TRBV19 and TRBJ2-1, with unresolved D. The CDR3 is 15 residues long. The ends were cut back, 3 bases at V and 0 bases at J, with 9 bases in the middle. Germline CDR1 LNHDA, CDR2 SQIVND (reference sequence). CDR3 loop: CASSIAASSYNEQFF. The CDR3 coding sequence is TGTGCCAGTAGTATCGCTGCTAGCTCCTACAATGAGCAGTTCTTC. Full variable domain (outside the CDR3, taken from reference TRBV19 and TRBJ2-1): DGGITQSPKYLFRKEGQNVTLSCEQNLNHDAMYWYRQDPGQGLRLIYYSQIVNDFQKGDIAEGYSVSREKKESFPLTVTSAQKNPTAFYLCASSIAASSYNEQFFGPGTRLTVL.

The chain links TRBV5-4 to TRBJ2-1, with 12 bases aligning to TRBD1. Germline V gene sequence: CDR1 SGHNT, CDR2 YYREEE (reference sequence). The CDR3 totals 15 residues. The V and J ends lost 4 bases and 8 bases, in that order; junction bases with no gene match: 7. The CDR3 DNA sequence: TGTGCCAGCAGCAAACCCGGGACAGGGGGCCATGAGCAGTTCTTC. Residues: CASSKPGTGGHEQFF. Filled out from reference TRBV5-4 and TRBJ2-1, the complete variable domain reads ETGVTQSPTHLIKTRGQQVTLRCSSQSGHNTVSWYQQALGQGPQFIFQYYREEENGRGNFPPRFSGLQFPNYSSELNVNALELDDSALYLCASSKPGTGGHEQFFGPGTRLTVL.

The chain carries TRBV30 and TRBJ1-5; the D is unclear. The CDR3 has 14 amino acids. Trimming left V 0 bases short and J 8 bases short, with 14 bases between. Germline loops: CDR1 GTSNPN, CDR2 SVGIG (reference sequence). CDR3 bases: TGTGCCTGGAGTGTTATCGGCTTCCTCAAGCCCCAGCATTTT. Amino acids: CAWSVIGFLKPQHF.

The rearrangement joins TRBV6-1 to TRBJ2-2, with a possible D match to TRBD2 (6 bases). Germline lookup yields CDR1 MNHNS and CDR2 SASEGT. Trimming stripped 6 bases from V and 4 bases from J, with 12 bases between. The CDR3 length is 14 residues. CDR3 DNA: TGTGCCAGCAGCGCGGGACGGACCACCGGGGAGCTGTTTTTT. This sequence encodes CASSAGRTTGELFF.

The CDR3 is CASTHRGSSYNEQFF. The CDR3 DNA sequence: TGTGCCAGCACCCATAGGGGGAGCTCCTACAATGAGCAGTTCTTC. The chain employs TRBV28 and TRBJ2-1; a possible D gene is TRBD1 (6 bases). V was pared by 7 bases and J by 0 bases, with 13 bases between. CDR1 is MDHEN and CDR2 is SYDVKM in the germline V gene. The CDR3 runs to 15 residues.

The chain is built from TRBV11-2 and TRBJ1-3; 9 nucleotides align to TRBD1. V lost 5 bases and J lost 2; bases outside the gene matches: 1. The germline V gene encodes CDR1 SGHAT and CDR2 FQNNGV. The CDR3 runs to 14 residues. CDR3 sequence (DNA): TGTGCCAGCAGCCGGGACAGGGCTGGAAACACCATATATTTT. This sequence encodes CASSRDRAGNTIYF. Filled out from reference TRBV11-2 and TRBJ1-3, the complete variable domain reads EAGVAQSPRYKIIEKRQSVAFWCNPISGHATLYWYQQILGQGPKLLIQFQNNGVVDDSQLPKDRFSAERLKGVDSTLKIQPAKLEDSAVYLCASSRDRAGNTIYFGEGSWLTVV.

This CDR3 is CAISVGLAEPLQETQYF. DNA of the CDR3: TGTGCCATCAGTGTCGGACTAGCCGAACCACTTCAAGAGACCCAGTACTTC. This sequence joins TRBV10-3 and TRBJ2-5, with TRBD2 matching over 8 bases. This CDR3 is built from 17 residues. V lost 4 bases to trimming and J lost 2 bases; unmatched junction nucleotides: 12. The V gene's germline CDR1 is ENHRY and CDR2 SYGVKD.

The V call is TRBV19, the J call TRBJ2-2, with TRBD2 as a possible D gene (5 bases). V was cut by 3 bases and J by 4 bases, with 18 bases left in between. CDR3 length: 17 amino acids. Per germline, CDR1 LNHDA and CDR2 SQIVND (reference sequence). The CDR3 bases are TGTGCCAGTAGTATCCCCGTGGGAGCCCGAGTCACCGGGGAGCTGTTTTTT. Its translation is CASSIPVGARVTGELFF. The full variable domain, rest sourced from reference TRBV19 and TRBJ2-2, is DGGITQSPKYLFRKEGQNVTLSCEQNLNHDAMYWYRQDPGQGLRLIYYSQIVNDFQKGDIAEGYSVSREKKESFPLTVTSAQKNPTAFYLCASSIPVGARVTGELFFGEGSRLTVL.

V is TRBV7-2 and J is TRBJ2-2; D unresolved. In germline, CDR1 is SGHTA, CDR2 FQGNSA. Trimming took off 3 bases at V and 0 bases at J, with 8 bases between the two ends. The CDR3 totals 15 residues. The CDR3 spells CASSLSVTNTGELFF. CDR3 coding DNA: TGTGCCAGCAGCTTGAGCGTTACGAACACCGGGGAGCTGTTTTTT.

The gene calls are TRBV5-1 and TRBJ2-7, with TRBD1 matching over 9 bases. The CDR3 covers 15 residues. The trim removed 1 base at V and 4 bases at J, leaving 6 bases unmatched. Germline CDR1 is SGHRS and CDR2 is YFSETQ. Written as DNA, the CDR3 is TGCGCCAGCAGCTTGAGCGGGACAGGGTTTTACGAGCAGTACTTC. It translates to CASSLSGTGFYEQYF.

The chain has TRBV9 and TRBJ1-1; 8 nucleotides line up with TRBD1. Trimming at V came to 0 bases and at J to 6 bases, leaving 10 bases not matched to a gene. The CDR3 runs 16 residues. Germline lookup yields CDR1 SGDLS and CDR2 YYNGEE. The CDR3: CASSVAGQGARAEAFF. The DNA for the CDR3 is TGTGCCAGCAGCGTAGCGGGGCAGGGGGCAAGAGCTGAAGCTTTCTTT.

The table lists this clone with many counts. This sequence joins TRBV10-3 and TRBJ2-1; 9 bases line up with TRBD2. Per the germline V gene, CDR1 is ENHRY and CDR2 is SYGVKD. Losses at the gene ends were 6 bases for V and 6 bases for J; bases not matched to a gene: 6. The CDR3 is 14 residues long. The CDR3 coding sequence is TGTGCCATCAGCGGGACTAGCCTGGGCAATGAGCAGTTCTTC. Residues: CAISGTSLGNEQFF.

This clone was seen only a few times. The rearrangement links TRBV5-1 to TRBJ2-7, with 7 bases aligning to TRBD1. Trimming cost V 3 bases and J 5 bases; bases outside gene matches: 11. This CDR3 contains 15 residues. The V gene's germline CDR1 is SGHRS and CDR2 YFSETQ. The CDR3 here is CASSSPRQGPHEQYF. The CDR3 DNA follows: TGCGCCAGCAGCTCCCCCCGACAGGGCCCCCACGAGCAGTACTTC.

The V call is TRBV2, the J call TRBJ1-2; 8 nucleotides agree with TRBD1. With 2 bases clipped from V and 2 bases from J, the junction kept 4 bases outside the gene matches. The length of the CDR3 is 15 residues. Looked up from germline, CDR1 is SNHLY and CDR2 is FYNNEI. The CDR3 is CASSESTGGNYGYTF. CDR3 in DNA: TGTGCCAGCAGTGAATCTACAGGGGGGAACTATGGCTACACCTTC.

The CDR3 DNA sequence: TGTGCCAGCAGCCGAGACAGGTTTTACACCGGGGAGCTGTTTTTT. Protein product: CASSRDRFYTGELFF. The J gene is TRBJ2-2, the V gene TRBV7-8, with D tentatively TRBD1 (6 bases). From germline, CDR1 is SGHVS and CDR2 FQNEAQ. Between the trimmed V and J ends, which lost 5 bases and 3 bases, there was a span of 13 bases. CDR3 length equals 15 residues.

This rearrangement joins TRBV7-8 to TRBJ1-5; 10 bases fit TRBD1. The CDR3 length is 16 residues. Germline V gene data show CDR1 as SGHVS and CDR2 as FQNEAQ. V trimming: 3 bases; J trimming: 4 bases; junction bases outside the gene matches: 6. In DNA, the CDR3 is TGTGCCAGCAGCTTGCGGGCGGGACAGGGGAATCAGCCCCAGCATTTT. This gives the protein CASSLRAGQGNQPQHF.

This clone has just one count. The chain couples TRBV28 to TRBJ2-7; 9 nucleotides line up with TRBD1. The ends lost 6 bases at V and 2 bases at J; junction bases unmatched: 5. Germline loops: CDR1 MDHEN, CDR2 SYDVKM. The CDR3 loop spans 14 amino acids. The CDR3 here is CASRSGTGPYEQYF. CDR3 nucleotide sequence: TGTGCCAGCAGATCCGGGACAGGGCCCTACGAGCAGTACTTC.